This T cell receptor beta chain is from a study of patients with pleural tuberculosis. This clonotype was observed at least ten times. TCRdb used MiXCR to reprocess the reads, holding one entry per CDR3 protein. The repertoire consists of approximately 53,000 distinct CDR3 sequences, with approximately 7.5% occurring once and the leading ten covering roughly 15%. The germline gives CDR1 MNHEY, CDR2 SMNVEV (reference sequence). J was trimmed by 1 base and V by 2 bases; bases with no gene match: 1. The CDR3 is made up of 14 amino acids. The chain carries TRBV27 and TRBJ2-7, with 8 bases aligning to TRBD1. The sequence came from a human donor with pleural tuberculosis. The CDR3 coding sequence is TGTGCCAGCAGTTTACGGACAGGGTCCTACGAGCAGTACTTC. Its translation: CASSLRTGSYEQYF.